Included here is one T cell receptor (beta chain) sequence, with context. Sequencing used immunoSEQ multiplex PCR; TCRdb keeps in-frame clones, though not all of them. The sample lists about 99,000 clones, 75% to 90% seen once, with roughly 20% in the top ten. These data are taken from a study of T cell responses to AZD1222 COVID-19 vaccine. The CDR3 consists of 16 residues. Sequencing was performed on peripheral blood, taken on day 0 of AZD1222 vaccination. The rearrangement joins TRBV21-1 to TRBJ1-2. TRBV21-1 is described as a pseudogene. The receptor comes from an adult in good health. CDR3 sequence reads: CASSPSAGGRDYGYTF. CDR3 bases: TGTGCCAGCAGCCCCAGCGCCGGGGGCAGGGACTATGGCTACACCTTC.